The clone carrying this T cell receptor (beta chain) was picked up many times. Its antigen is as yet unknown. The CDR3 is made up of 15 amino acids. Per germline, CDR1 SNHLY and CDR2 FYNNEI. The ends lost 4 bases at V and 3 bases at J; junction bases unmatched: 6. This specimen belongs to a study of glioma-infiltrating T cells. TCR alpha and beta CDR3 regions were amplified from RNA using iRepertoire nested multiplex PCR. Tissue mRNA or PBMC total RNA, roughly 95-400 ng, went into one-step reverse transcription and amplification. MiXCR, applied by TCRdb to the multiplex PCR reads, yields one record per CDR3 protein. The top ten hold less than 7% of the sample, which has around 43,000 distinct CDR3 sequences, 20% to 25% seen once. Study conclusions and caveats: Above-expected tissue-blood divergence occurred in all gliomas, most in low-grade ones.

The chain employs TRBV2 and TRBJ1-5; 7 bases are a match to TRBD1. This clonotype was obtained from a human donor with low-grade glioma or glioblastoma, undergoing nonglioma brain surgery, or in good health (not recorded which). Sequencing was done on a sample of glioma tissue, nonneoplastic brain tissue, or PBMCs (not recorded which). The CDR3 loop reads CASSGMDRPNQPQHF. DNA for the CDR3: TGTGCCAGCAGTGGGATGGACAGGCCCAATCAGCCCCAGCATTTT.